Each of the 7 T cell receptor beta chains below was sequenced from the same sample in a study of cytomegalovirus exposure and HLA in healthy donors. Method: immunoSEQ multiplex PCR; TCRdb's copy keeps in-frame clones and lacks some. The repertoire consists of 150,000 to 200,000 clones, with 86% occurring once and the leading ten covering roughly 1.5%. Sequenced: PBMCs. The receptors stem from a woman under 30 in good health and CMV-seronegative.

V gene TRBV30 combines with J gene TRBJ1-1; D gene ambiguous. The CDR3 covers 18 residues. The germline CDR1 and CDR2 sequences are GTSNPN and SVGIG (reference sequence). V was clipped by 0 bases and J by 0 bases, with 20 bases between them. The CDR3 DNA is TGTGCCTGGAGTGTGTACCGACATTTCAACCAGTTGAACACTGAAGCTTTCTTT. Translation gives CAWSVYRHFNQLNTEAFF. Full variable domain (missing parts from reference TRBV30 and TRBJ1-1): SQTIHQWPATLVQPVGSPLSLECTVEGTSNPNLYWYRQAAGRGLQLLFYSVGIGQISSEVPQNLSASRPQDRQFILSSKKLLLSDSGFYLCAWSVYRHFNQLNTEAFFGQGTRLTVV.

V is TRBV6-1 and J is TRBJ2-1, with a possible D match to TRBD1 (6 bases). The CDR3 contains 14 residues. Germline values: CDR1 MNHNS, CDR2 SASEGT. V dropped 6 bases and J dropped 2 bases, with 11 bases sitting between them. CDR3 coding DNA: TGTGCCAGCAGGGGGGACATCACCTACAATGAGCAGTTCTTC. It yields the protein CASRGDITYNEQFF.

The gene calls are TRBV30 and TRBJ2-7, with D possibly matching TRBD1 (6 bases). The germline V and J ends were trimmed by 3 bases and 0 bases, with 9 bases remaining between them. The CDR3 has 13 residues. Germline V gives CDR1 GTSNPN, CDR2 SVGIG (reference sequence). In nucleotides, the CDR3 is TGTGCCTGGAGAGGGGGATTCTCCTACGAGCAGTACTTC. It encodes CAWRGGFSYEQYF.

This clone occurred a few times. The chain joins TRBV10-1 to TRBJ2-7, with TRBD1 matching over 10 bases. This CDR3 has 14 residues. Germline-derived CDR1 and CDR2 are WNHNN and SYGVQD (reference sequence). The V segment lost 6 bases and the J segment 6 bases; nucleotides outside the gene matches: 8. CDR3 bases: TGCGCCAGCAGCCCTCCGGGACAGGGGTCCGAGCAGTACTTC. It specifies CASSPPGQGSEQYF.

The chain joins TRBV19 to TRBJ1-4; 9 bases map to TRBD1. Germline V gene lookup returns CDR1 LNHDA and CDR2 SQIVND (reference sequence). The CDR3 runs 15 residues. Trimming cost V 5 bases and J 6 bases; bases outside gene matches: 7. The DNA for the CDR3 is TGTGCCAGTAGTTCACAGGGGGCTTGGGATGAAAAACTGTTTTTT. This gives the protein CASSSQGAWDEKLFF.

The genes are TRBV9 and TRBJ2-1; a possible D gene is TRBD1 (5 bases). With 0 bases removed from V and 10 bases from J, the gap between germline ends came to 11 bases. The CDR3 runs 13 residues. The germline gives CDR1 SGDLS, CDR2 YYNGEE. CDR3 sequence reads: CASSVGETAEQFF. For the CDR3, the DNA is TGTGCCAGCAGCGTAGGAGAGACAGCCGAGCAGTTCTTC.

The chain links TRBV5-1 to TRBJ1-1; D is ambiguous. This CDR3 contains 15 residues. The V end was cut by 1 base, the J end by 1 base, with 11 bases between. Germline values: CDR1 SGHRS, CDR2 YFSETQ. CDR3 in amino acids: CASSLYSAGNTEAFF. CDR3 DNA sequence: TGCGCCAGCAGCTTGTATAGTGCAGGGAACACTGAAGCTTTCTTT.